The sequence of this T cell receptor (beta chain) was determined in a study of vaccination and CD4 T cells after COVID-19. A remark on this clonotype: Its antigen remains unknown.

V was clipped by 8 bases and J by 3 bases, with 25 bases between them. Germline V gene data show CDR1 as MNHEY and CDR2 as SVGEGT. CDR3 length: 17 residues. Specified time point: late sampling 161 to 241 days after vaccination in a few convalescent patients. Treatment given: approximately 9-day PBMC culture with coronavirus spike peptide pools or control peptides (ViraFEST assay). Oncomine TCR Beta short-read sequencing was applied to DNA from cultured CD4+ T cells. TCRdb used MiXCR to reprocess the PCR reads, holding one entry per CDR3 protein. The sample includes nearly 25,000 distinct CDR3 sequences, roughly 33% of them seen just once.

The chain is built from TRBV6-2 or TRBV6-3 and TRBJ1-2; D is possibly TRBD1 (5 bases). The source is a human donor who had recovered from COVID-19. The sample was CD4+ T cells from blood, cultured in vitro, taken about 7 months after SARS-CoV-2 vaccination. In nucleotides, the CDR3 is TGTGCCAGCCGCTCCGCTGTGGGGGGGAAGACGGACTATGGCTACACCTTC. Encoded protein: CASRSAVGGKTDYGYTF.